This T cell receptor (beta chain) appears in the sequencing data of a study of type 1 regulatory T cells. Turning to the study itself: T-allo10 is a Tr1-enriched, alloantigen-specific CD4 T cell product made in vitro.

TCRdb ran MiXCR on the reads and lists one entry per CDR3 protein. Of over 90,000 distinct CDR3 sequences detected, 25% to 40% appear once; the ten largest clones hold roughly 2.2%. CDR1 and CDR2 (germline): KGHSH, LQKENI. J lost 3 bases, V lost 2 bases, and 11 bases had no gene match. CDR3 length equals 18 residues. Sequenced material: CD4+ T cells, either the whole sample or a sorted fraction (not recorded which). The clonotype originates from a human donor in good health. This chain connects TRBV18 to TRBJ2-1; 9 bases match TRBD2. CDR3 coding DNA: TGTGCCAGCTCACCAACCTCGCCGACTAGCGGTTACTACAATGAGCAGTTCTTC. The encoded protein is CASSPTSPTSGYYNEQFF.